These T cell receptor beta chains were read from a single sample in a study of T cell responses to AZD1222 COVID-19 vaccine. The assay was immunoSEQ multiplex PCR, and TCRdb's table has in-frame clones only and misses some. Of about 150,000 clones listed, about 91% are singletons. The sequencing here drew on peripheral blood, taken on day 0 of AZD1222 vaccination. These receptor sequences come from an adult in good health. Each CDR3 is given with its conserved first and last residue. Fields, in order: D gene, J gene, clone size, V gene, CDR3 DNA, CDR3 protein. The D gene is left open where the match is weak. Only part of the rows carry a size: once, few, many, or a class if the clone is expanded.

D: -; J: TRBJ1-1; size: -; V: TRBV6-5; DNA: TGTGCCAGCAGTTACAAAGCGGGGGCGCGGGTTACTGAAGCTTTCTTT; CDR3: CASSYKAGARVTEAFF
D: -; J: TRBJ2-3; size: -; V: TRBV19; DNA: TGTGCCAGTAGTATTACAAACGCGGATACGCAGTATTTT; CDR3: CASSITNADTQYF
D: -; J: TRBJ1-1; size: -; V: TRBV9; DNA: TGTGCCAGCAGCGTAGCAGGGGTCGCCACTGAAGCTTTCTTT; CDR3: CASSVAGVATEAFF
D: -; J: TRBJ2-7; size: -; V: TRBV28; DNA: TGTGCCAGCAGCGGACTTCGTGGGTCCTACGAGCAGTACTTC; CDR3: CASSGLRGSYEQYF
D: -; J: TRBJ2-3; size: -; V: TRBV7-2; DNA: TGTGCCAGCAGCCCCCGAGTCGGCACAGATACGCAGTATTTT; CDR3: CASSPRVGTDTQYF
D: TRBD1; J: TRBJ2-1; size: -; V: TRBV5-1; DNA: TGCGCCAGCACGGGAAACAGGGCCGGGACAGATGTTCGGGCCAAGCAGTTCTTC; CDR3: CASTGNRAGTDVRAKQFF
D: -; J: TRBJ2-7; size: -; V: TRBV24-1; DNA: TGTGCCACCAGCTCGAGCCCCGGACGGTTAAGCTCCTACGAGCAGTACTTC; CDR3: CATSSSPGRLSSYEQYF
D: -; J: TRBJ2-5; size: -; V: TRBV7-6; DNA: TGTGCCAGCAGCGGAGATGATGGCGGGGAGGAAGAGACCCAGTACTTC; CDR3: CASSGDDGGEEETQYF
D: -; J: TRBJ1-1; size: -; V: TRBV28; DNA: TGTGCCAGCAGCCCCGCGGGGCACACTGAAGCTTTCTTT; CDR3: CASSPAGHTEAFF
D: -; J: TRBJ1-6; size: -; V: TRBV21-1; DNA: TGTGCCAGCAGCTGGATGACAGCCACCTTGGATTCACCCCTCCACTTT; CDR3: CASSWMTATLDSPLHF
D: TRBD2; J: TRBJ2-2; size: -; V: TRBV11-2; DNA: TGTGCCAGCAGCCGGATCCTCAGCGGGGGGGGCGGGGAGCTGTTTTTT; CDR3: CASSRILSGGGGELFF
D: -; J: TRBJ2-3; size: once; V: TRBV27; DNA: TGTGCCAGCAGTTTATCGCGGTCCAGCACAGATACGCAGTATTTT; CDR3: CASSLSRSSTDTQYF
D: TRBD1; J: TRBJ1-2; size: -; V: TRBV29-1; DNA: TGCAGCGTTGTTGGTGACAGGGACATCTATGGCTACACCTTC; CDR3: CSVVGDRDIYGYTF
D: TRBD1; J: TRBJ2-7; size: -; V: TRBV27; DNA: TGTGCCAGCAGTTTAGAACCGGGACAGGGCTACGAGCAGTACTTC; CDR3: CASSLEPGQGYEQYF
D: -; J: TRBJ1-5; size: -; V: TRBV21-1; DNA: TGTGCCAGCGCCGAGGAGGCAGGGGGCCTTGCAAGCAATCAGCCCCAGCATTTT; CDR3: CASAEEAGGLASNQPQHF
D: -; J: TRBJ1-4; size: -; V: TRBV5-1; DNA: TGCGCCAGCAGCTTGGGGGGGCAGGAAAAACTGTTTTTT; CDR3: CASSLGGQEKLFF
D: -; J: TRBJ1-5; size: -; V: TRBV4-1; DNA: TGCGCCAGCAGCCAAGACCTCGGGGGGGCAGTTTATCAGCCCCAGCATTTT; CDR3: CASSQDLGGAVYQPQHF